These 20 T cell receptor beta chains were sequenced from one sample in a study of CD8 T cells in Susac syndrome. After extraction with the RNeasy kit, about 0.45 to 1 ug of the RNA was reverse transcribed using random hexamers. TCRdb independently ran MiXCR on the immunoSEQ multiplex PCR reads; one entry per CDR3 protein. The sample lists some 120,000 distinct CDR3 sequences; more than 80% were seen once. Sample: CD8+ T cells from PBMCs. Receptors were obtained from a human donor with multiple sclerosis.

This rearrangement joins TRBV11-2 to TRBJ2-1; no clear D gene. The germline V gene has CDR1 SGHAT and CDR2 FQNNGV. The germline V and J ends were trimmed by 5 bases and 8 bases, with 13 bases remaining between them. CDR3 length equals 13 residues. CDR3 sequence: CASSPQRGYEQFF. The CDR3 DNA follows: TGTGCCAGCAGCCCGCAACGTGGCTATGAGCAGTTCTTC.

The rearrangement uses TRBV7-9 and TRBJ2-5; 8 bases map to TRBD1. The germline V gene has CDR1 SEHNR and CDR2 FQNEAQ (reference sequence). With V trimmed by 3 bases and J by 4 bases, 10 bases remained unmatched. CDR3 size: 16 residues. Written as DNA, the CDR3 is TGTGCCAGCAGCTTTATGAGGACAGGGAGTAGAGAGACCCAGTACTTC. Protein product: CASSFMRTGSRETQYF. Full variable domain (rest looked up from reference TRBV7-9 and TRBJ2-5): DTGVSQNPRHKITKRGQNVTFRCDPISEHNRLYWYRQTLGQGPEFLTYFQNEAQLEKSRLLSDRFSAERPKGSFSTLEIQRTEQGDSAMYLCASSFMRTGSRETQYFGPGTRLLVL.

The rearrangement uses TRBV7-9 and TRBJ2-7, with 12 bases lining up with TRBD2. V was clipped by 2 bases and J by 4 bases; unmatched bases: 9. The CDR3 is 17 residues long. Germline lookup yields CDR1 SEHNR and CDR2 FQNEAQ (reference sequence). This CDR3 reads CASSLRTTSGSRYEQYV. In nucleotides, the CDR3 is TGTGCCAGCAGCTTAAGAACGACTAGCGGGAGTCGGTACGAGCAGTACGTC.

This clonotype was detected only a few times. This rearrangement joins TRBV13 to TRBJ2-5; possible D gene TRBD1, 6 bases. Trimming removed 5 bases from V and 2 bases from J, with 15 bases in between. The CDR3 totals 15 residues. Germline V CDR1 and CDR2: PRHDT, FYEKMQ (reference sequence). The CDR3: CASSEVGQAQETQYF. The CDR3 DNA is TGTGCCAGCAGCGAGGTGGGACAAGCTCAAGAGACCCAGTACTTC.

The chain employs TRBV29-1 and TRBJ1-2; no clear D. Germline V gives CDR1 SQVTM, CDR2 ANQGSEA. Between the trimmed V and J ends, which lost 0 bases and 4 bases, there was a span of 9 bases. CDR3 length equals 13 residues. CDR3 sequence reads: CSVEDRPIYGYTF. The CDR3 DNA is TGCAGCGTTGAAGATCGACCTATCTATGGCTACACCTTC.

This clonotype was observed a handful of times. The CDR3 is CASSYGGAEAFF. Written as DNA, the CDR3 is TGTGCCAGCAGTTACGGGGGGGCTGAAGCTTTCTTT. The chain recombines TRBV6-5 with TRBJ1-1; the D gene is possibly TRBD1 (5 bases). Germline V gene sequence: CDR1 MNHEY, CDR2 SVGAGI. The CDR3 consists of 12 residues. V lost 2 bases and J 6 bases, leaving 7 bases between the germline ends.

CDR3 bases: TGTGCCAGCAGTGAGTTTGGGGCAGCCAAAAACATTCAGTACTTC. Residues: CASSEFGAAKNIQYF. The gene calls are TRBV6-1 and TRBJ2-4, with a tentative D call TRBD1 (5 bases). The CDR3 runs to 15 residues. With 3 bases removed from V and 0 bases from J, the gap between germline ends came to 9 bases. CDR1 and CDR2 from the germline V gene are MNHNS and SASEGT.

V is TRBV20-1 and J is TRBJ2-3; D may match TRBD1 or TRBD2 (5 bases each). This CDR3 has 14 amino acids. With 3 bases removed from V and 4 bases from J, the gap between germline ends came to 14 bases. Per the germline V gene, CDR1 is DFQATT and CDR2 is SNEGSKA (reference sequence). In DNA form, the CDR3 reads TGCAGTGCTAGCACAGGAGGAAAGGCAGATACGCAGTATTTT. Translated, it gives CSASTGGKADTQYF.

The V call is TRBV12-3 or TRBV12-4, the J call TRBJ2-2; no reliable D call. Trimming removed 0 bases at V and 6 bases at J, with 8 bases between. The CDR3 runs to 14 residues. The CDR3 DNA is TGTGCCAGCAGTTTAGCGAGTACCCCCGGGGAGCTGTTTTTT. Translated, it gives CASSLASTPGELFF.

The chain couples TRBV19 to TRBJ2-1; TRBD1 matches at 11 bases. Germline V gives CDR1 LNHDA, CDR2 SQIVND (reference sequence). V trimming: 6 bases; J trimming: 3 bases; junction bases outside the gene matches: 7. The length of the CDR3 is 16 residues. DNA of the CDR3: TGTGCCAGTAGCGCCGGGACAGGGGGGGTCTACAATGAGCAGTTCTTC. It yields the protein CASSAGTGGVYNEQFF.

The V gene is TRBV12-3 or TRBV12-4, the J gene TRBJ2-7; 8 positions match TRBD1. This CDR3 is built from 13 residues. The V and J ends lost 7 bases and 2 bases, in that order; junction bases with no gene match: 4. The CDR3 reads CASTRTGPYEQYF. CDR3 bases: TGTGCCAGCACCCGGACAGGGCCCTACGAGCAGTACTTC.

This clonotype was observed once. The gene calls are TRBV10-3 and TRBJ2-2; D is perhaps TRBD1 (6 bases). Trimming shortened V by 4 bases and J by 3 bases, and 12 bases separated the two germline ends. CDR3 size: 15 residues. The germline V gene has CDR1 ENHRY and CDR2 SYGVKD. The CDR3 protein is CAISGRQADTGELFF. CDR3 bases: TGTGCCATCAGTGGAAGACAGGCTGACACCGGGGAGCTGTTTTTT.

This clonotype was found once. V is TRBV20-1 and J is TRBJ2-1; 12 nucleotides match TRBD2. Losses at the gene ends were 2 bases for V and 9 bases for J; bases not matched to a gene: 5. The CDR3 runs 14 residues. From germline, CDR1 is DFQATT and CDR2 SNEGSKA (reference sequence). The CDR3 coding sequence is TGCAGTGCTAGATCTAGCGGGGGGGGTACTGAGCAGTTCTTC. Its protein product is CSARSSGGGTEQFF.

To note about this clonotype: A junction boundary mismatches the germline segment, possibly from a read error. This rearrangement joins TRBV19 to TRBJ2-2; D remains unclear. This CDR3 region has 12 residues. The germline gives CDR1 LNHDA, CDR2 SQIVND (reference sequence). CDR3 amino acids: CASSITTRELFF. The DNA for the CDR3 is TGTGCCAGTAGTATTACCACCAGGGAGCTGTTTTTT.

The chain combines TRBV7-9 with TRBJ2-3; TRBD2 is a possible D gene (5 bases). Germline CDR1 and CDR2: SEHNR and FQNEAQ (reference sequence). The CDR3 contains 14 residues. V gave up 5 bases and J gave up 3 bases, with 12 bases separating them. CDR3 region: CASSVWTATDTQYF. CDR3 coding DNA: TGTGCCAGCAGCGTCTGGACTGCGACAGATACGCAGTATTTT.

This chain connects TRBV9 to TRBJ2-3; tentative D call: TRBD2 (6 bases). This CDR3 has 14 amino acids. Deletions cut 0 bases from V and 6 bases from J, with 11 bases between. The germline V gene has CDR1 SGDLS and CDR2 YYNGEE. The DNA for the CDR3 is TGTGCCAGCAGCGTAGCGGGAGCGCCGGATACGCAGTATTTT. Translated, it gives CASSVAGAPDTQYF.

V and J are TRBV9 and TRBJ2-1; TRBD2 is a possible D gene (5 bases). V was trimmed by 3 bases and J by 0 bases, leaving 10 bases between them. Looked up from germline, CDR1 is SGDLS and CDR2 is YYNGEE. The CDR3 covers 15 residues. The CDR3 loop reads CASSDSGSSYNEQFF. The CDR3 nucleotides are TGTGCCAGCAGCGATTCGGGGAGCTCCTACAATGAGCAGTTCTTC.

A few counts support this clonotype. The chain couples TRBV7-6 to TRBJ2-7; D possibly corresponds to TRBD2 (6 bases). CDR1 and CDR2 (germline): SGHVS, FNYEAQ. V was trimmed by 4 bases and J by 3 bases, leaving 13 bases between them. The CDR3 runs to 14 residues. The CDR3 DNA is TGTGCCAGCAGCTCCGGGACGGGAGACTACGAGCAGTACTTC. Residues: CASSSGTGDYEQYF.

The chain links TRBV4-1 to TRBJ1-5; 10 bases are shared with TRBD1. V gave up 1 base and J gave up 6 bases; unmatched junction bases: 3. The CDR3 has 15 amino acids. Germline V gene lookup returns CDR1 MGHRA and CDR2 YSYEKL. CDR3 nucleotides: TGCGCCAGCAGCCAAGGGGACAGGGGCGCTCAGCCCCAGCATTTT. It encodes CASSQGDRGAQPQHF.

The V gene is TRBV27, the J gene TRBJ2-1; 13 nucleotides line up with TRBD2. CDR3 length equals 14 residues. The junction had 0 bases not matched to a gene; V was cut back by 2 bases and J by 8 bases. Per the germline V gene, CDR1 is MNHEY and CDR2 is SMNVEV (reference sequence). DNA for the CDR3: TGTGCCAGCAGTTTAGGACTAGCGGGAGATGAGCAGTTCTTC. Encoded protein: CASSLGLAGDEQFF.